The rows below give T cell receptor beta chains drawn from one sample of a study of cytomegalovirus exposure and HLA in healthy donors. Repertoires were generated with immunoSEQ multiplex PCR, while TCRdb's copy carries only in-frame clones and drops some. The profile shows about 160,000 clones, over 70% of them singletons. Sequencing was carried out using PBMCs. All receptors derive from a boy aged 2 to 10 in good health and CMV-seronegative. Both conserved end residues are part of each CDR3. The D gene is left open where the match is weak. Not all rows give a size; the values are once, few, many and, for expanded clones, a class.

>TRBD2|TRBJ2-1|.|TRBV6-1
TGTGCCAGCTCAAACGGGCGGGGGGGCCGCGATGAGCAGTTCTTC
CASSNGRGGRDEQFF
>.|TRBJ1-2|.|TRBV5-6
TGTGCCAGCAGCAGCAGCGCCACTAACTATGGCTACACCTTC
CASSSSATNYGYTF
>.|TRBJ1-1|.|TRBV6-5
TGTGCCAGCAGCCGGGAGGGGAACACTGAAGCTTTCTTT
CASSREGNTEAFF
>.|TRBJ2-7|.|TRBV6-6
TGTGCCAGCAGTTACGACTCCTTAGTTTCCTACGAGCAGTACTTC
CASSYDSLVSYEQYF
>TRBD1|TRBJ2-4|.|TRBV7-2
TGTGCCAGCAGCTTACAGGGGGCAATGGCCAAAAACATTCAGTACTTC
CASSLQGAMAKNIQYF
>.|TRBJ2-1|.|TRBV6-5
TGTGCCAGTCAGGAGGACCTCTACAATGAGCAGTTCTTC
CASQEDLYNEQFF
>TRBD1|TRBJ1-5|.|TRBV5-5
TGTGCCAGCAGCCTTGGTCTTAGGCAGGGGGATCAGCCCCAGCATTTT
CASSLGLRQGDQPQHF
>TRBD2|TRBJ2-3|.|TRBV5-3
TGTGCCAGAAGTCCCGGGGAGATACTAGCGGGGGACTTAGATACGCAGTATTTT
CARSPGEILAGDLDTQYF
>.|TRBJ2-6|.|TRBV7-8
TGTGCCAGCAGCTTAGGCCCTAGCTCTGGGGCCAACGTCCTGACTTTC
CASSLGPSSGANVLTF
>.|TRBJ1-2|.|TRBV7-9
TGTGCCAGCAGCCAAGAGGGCGCAGGCAATTATCGCTACACCTTC
CASSQEGAGNYRYTF
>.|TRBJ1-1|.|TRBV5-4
TGTGCCAGCAGCTTGGGACTGATGAACACTGAAGCTTTCTTT
CASSLGLMNTEAFF
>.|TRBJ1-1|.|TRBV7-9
TGTGCCAGCCGACACAGGGAGAGGGACACTGAAGCTTTCTTT
CASRHRERDTEAFF
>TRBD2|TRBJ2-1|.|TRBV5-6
TGTGCCAGCAGCGGACTAGCATACAATGAGCAGTTCTTC
CASSGLAYNEQFF
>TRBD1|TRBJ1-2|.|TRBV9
TGTGCCAGCAGCGTCGGACAGGGCGGATACTATGGCTACACCTTC
CASSVGQGGYYGYTF
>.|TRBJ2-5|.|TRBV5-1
TGCGCCAGCAGCTTGGCAGAGGGAGGAGAGACCCAGTACTTC
CASSLAEGGETQYF
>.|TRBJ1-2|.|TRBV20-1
TGCAGTATACACGATGACTATGGCTACACCTTC
CSIHDDYGYTF
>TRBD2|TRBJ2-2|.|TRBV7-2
TGTGCCAGCAACAGACTAGCGGGAGCCGGGGAGCTGTTTTTT
CASNRLAGAGELFF
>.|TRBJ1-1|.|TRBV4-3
TGCGCCAGCAGCCAAGATCGACAGACTGAAGCTTTCTTT
CASSQDRQTEAFF
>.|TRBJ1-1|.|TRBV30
TGTGCCTGGAGTACCGGGGGGTGGTACACTGAAGCTTTCTTT
CAWSTGGWYTEAFF
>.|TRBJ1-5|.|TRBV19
TGTGCCAGTAGTATAGGGACAGACAGCAATCAGCCCCAGCATTTT
CASSIGTDSNQPQHF
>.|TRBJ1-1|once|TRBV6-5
TGTGCCAGCAGTTACTCAACTTCTAAGGAAGCTTTCTTT
CASSYSTSKEAFF
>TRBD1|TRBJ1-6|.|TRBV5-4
TGTGCCAGCAGCTTGGAAGGGACAGAGAATTCACCCCTCCACTTT
CASSLEGTENSPLHF
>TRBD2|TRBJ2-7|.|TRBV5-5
TGTGCCAGCAGCCCTCTGGGGCGGGAGCTGGGCTACGAGCAGTACTTC
CASSPLGRELGYEQYF
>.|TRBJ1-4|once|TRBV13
TGTGCCAGCAGGCGGGGGGCAACTAATGAAAAACTGTTTTTT
CASRRGATNEKLFF
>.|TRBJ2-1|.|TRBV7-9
TGTGCCAGCAGCCCCGGGGGGCTCCCTCCGTACAATGAGCAGTTCTTC
CASSPGGLPPYNEQFF
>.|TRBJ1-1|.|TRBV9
TGTGCCAGCAGCGCGAACCCGGACATCATGAACACTGAAGCTTTCTTT
CASSANPDIMNTEAFF
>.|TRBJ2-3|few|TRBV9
TGTGCCAGCAGCGCACCACTAGGATCCAGCACAGATACGCAGTATTTT
CASSAPLGSSTDTQYF
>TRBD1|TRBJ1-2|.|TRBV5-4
TGTGCCAGCAGCCCCACCAGGGGGCTTGGCTATGGCTACACCTTC
CASSPTRGLGYGYTF
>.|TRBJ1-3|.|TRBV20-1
TGCAGTGCTAGCCCAGGAAACACCATATATTTT
CSASPGNTIYF
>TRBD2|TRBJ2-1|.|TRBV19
TGTGCCAGTAGGTTGACTAGCGGGACCTACAATGAGCAGTTCTTC
CASRLTSGTYNEQFF
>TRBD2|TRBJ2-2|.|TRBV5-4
TGTGCCAGCAGCGTGATGGCGGGAGGGCCGAACACCGGGGAGCTGTTTTTT
CASSVMAGGPNTGELFF
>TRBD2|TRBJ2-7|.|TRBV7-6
TGTGCCAGCAGCTCACTAGCGGGAGGGCCGGAGCAGTACTTC
CASSSLAGGPEQYF
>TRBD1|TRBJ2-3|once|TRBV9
TGTGCCAGCAGCGAAGAGGGGGCTAGCACAGATACGCAGTATTTT
CASSEEGASTDTQYF
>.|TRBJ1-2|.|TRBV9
TGTGCCAGCAGCGTAGTCACAGCTCCTAACTATGGCTACACCTTC
CASSVVTAPNYGYTF
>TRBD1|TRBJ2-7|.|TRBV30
TGTGCCTGGAATCCGGGACAGGGGGCCTACGAGCAGTACTTC
CAWNPGQGAYEQYF
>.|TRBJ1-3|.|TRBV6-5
TGTGCCAGCAGTTACCCCCCCCCACCGCGGAGCACCATATATTTT
CASSYPPPPRSTIYF
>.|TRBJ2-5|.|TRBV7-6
TGTGCCAGCAGCTTATCGAGTACAGAACAAGAGACCCAGTACTTC
CASSLSSTEQETQYF
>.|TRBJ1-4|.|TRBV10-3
TGTGCCATCAGTGATCCGGACAGACCAACTAATGAAAAACTGTTTTTT
CAISDPDRPTNEKLFF
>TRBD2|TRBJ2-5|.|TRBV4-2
TGTGCCAGCAGCCAGGGTGGGAAGACTAGCTTAGAGACCCAGTACTTC
CASSQGGKTSLETQYF
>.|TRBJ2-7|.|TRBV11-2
TGTGCCAGCAGCTTTTTCCAGGGCTCCTACGAGCAGTACTTC
CASSFFQGSYEQYF
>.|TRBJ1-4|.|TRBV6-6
TGTGCCAGCAGTTACCGGTCAACTAATGAAAAACTGTTTTTT
CASSYRSTNEKLFF
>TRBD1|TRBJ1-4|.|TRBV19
TGTGCCAGTACTACAGGGGGCACTGCAACTAATGAAAAACTGTTTTTT
CASTTGGTATNEKLFF